The entry below describes one TCR delta chain. The sample originates from a study of gamma-delta T cells after stem cell transplantation. The CDR3 covers 19 residues. V lost 4 bases to trimming and J lost 1 base; unmatched junction nucleotides: 14. The germline CDR1 and CDR2 sequences are GEAIGNYY and EKD. TCRdb redid clone calling on the RT-PCR reads using CATT. The data contain over 7,500 delta-chain clones, less than 15% of them singletons. The clonotype comes from a human donor. It is not recorded whose cells these are; they may come from a transplant donor. The sample was gamma-delta T cells. This chain connects TRDV2 to TRDJ1; TRDD3 matches 13 bases. CDR3 region: CACDSVTGGYEFRTDKLIF. CDR3 in DNA: TGTGCCTGTGATTCCGTTACTGGGGGATACGAATTTCGCACCGATAAACTCATCTTT.